The rows below give T cell receptor beta chains drawn from one sample of a study of cytomegalovirus exposure and HLA in healthy donors. Assay: immunoSEQ multiplex PCR; the TCRdb copy retains only in-frame clones and omits some. The table lists fewer than 300,000 clones, approximately 87% of them singletons. The sequenced material came from PBMCs. These receptors came from a woman between 18 and 29 years old in good health and CMV-seronegative. Each CDR3 is given with its conserved first and last residue. The order of the fields is J gene, V gene, clone size, D gene, CDR3 protein, CDR3 DNA. The D gene is left open where the match is weak. Clone size is not always given. Where it is, it says once, few, many or a class for expanded clones.

j_gene: TRBJ2-7; v_gene: TRBV6-6; abundance: NA; d_gene: TRBD1; CDR3aa: CASSYRTGAYEQYF; CDR3nt: TGTGCCAGCAGTTATCGGACAGGGGCCTACGAGCAGTACTTC
j_gene: TRBJ2-7; v_gene: TRBV19; abundance: NA; d_gene: NA; CDR3aa: CASNDGSQAREQYF; CDR3nt: TGTGCCAGTAATGATGGGTCCCAGGCCCGCGAGCAGTACTTC
j_gene: TRBJ2-3; v_gene: TRBV6-5; abundance: NA; d_gene: NA; CDR3aa: CASTGGTAQYF; CDR3nt: TGTGCCAGCACGGGGGGCACGGCGCAGTATTTT
j_gene: TRBJ2-3; v_gene: TRBV13; abundance: NA; d_gene: TRBD2; CDR3aa: CASSLGRLAGTDTQYF; CDR3nt: TGTGCCAGCAGCTTAGGCCGGCTAGCGGGCACAGATACGCAGTATTTT
j_gene: TRBJ2-3; v_gene: TRBV15; abundance: NA; d_gene: NA; CDR3aa: CATKSGDTQYF; CDR3nt: TGTGCCACCAAAAGCGGGGATACGCAGTATTTT
j_gene: TRBJ1-5; v_gene: TRBV10-3; abundance: once; d_gene: NA; CDR3aa: CAISESLPGTGQPQHF; CDR3nt: TGTGCCATCAGTGAGTCGTTGCCGGGTACGGGTCAGCCCCAGCATTTT
j_gene: TRBJ2-5; v_gene: TRBV5-1; abundance: NA; d_gene: TRBD1; CDR3aa: CASSLRTGMSGTQYF; CDR3nt: TGCGCCAGCAGCTTAAGGACAGGGATGAGTGGGACCCAGTACTTC
j_gene: TRBJ2-5; v_gene: TRBV4-1; abundance: NA; d_gene: TRBD1; CDR3aa: CASSQDRGQGQETQYF; CDR3nt: TGCGCCAGCAGCCAAGATAGAGGACAGGGTCAAGAGACCCAGTACTTC
j_gene: TRBJ2-1; v_gene: TRBV7-6; abundance: NA; d_gene: TRBD2; CDR3aa: CASSSLAGGSNEQFF; CDR3nt: TGTGCCAGCAGCTCCCTAGCGGGAGGATCCAATGAGCAGTTCTTC
j_gene: TRBJ2-5; v_gene: TRBV6-5; abundance: once; d_gene: TRBD2; CDR3aa: CASSYSMVAGEETQYF; CDR3nt: TGTGCCAGCAGTTACTCGATGGTTGCGGGAGAAGAGACCCAGTACTTC
j_gene: TRBJ1-6; v_gene: TRBV18; abundance: NA; d_gene: NA; CDR3aa: CASSLDTGPYNSPLHF; CDR3nt: TGTGCCAGCTCATTAGACACAGGTCCGTATAATTCACCCCTCCACTTT
j_gene: TRBJ1-3; v_gene: TRBV6-5; abundance: NA; d_gene: NA; CDR3aa: CASSLQGFPGNTIYF; CDR3nt: TGTGCCAGCAGTCTACAGGGTTTTCCTGGAAACACCATATATTTT
j_gene: TRBJ2-7; v_gene: TRBV5-6; abundance: NA; d_gene: TRBD2; CDR3aa: CASSPGGGGRGYEQYF; CDR3nt: TGTGCCAGCAGCCCCGGGGGGGGAGGGAGGGGCTACGAGCAGTACTTC
j_gene: TRBJ2-7; v_gene: TRBV6-5; abundance: NA; d_gene: NA; CDR3aa: CASSYSNQLSSYEQYF; CDR3nt: TGTGCCAGCAGTTACTCGAACCAGTTATCCTCCTACGAGCAGTACTTC
j_gene: TRBJ1-4; v_gene: TRBV5-1; abundance: NA; d_gene: TRBD1; CDR3aa: CASSLGTGQSKKLFF; CDR3nt: TGCGCCAGCAGCTTGGGGACAGGGCAATCGAAAAAACTGTTTTTT
j_gene: TRBJ2-5; v_gene: TRBV6-5; abundance: NA; d_gene: TRBD1; CDR3aa: CASSYRGTDQETQYF; CDR3nt: TGTGCCAGCAGTTACCGTGGGACAGACCAAGAGACCCAGTACTTC
j_gene: TRBJ2-7; v_gene: TRBV28; abundance: NA; d_gene: TRBD2; CDR3aa: CASSFALGLAPSEQYF; CDR3nt: TGTGCCAGCAGTTTCGCTCTGGGACTAGCTCCCTCCGAGCAGTACTTC
j_gene: TRBJ2-7; v_gene: TRBV28; abundance: NA; d_gene: TRBD1; CDR3aa: CATMGQGTIYEQYF; CDR3nt: TGTGCCACGATGGGACAGGGAACGATCTACGAGCAGTACTTC
j_gene: TRBJ1-3; v_gene: TRBV15; abundance: few; d_gene: NA; CDR3aa: CATSRDGGGGNTIYF; CDR3nt: TGTGCCACCAGCAGAGATGGGGGGGGAGGAAACACCATATATTTT
j_gene: TRBJ2-3; v_gene: TRBV6-5; abundance: NA; d_gene: TRBD2; CDR3aa: CASRLAGIDADTQYF; CDR3nt: TGTGCCAGCAGGCTAGCGGGAATCGACGCAGATACGCAGTATTTT